This section outlines one T cell receptor beta chain sequence together with its context. This clonotype was seen more than once but under ten times. No cognate antigen has been identified for it. Base qualities are not recorded, but no much larger clone differs from it by a single base. Library prep was done by PCR. Data came from an Illumina HiSeq 2500. TCR libraries were prepared with molecular barcoding, using unique molecular identifiers to normalize TCRbeta repertoire quantification. TCRdb reprocessed the public reads (quality trimming at Q25 with fastp, clone calling with MiXCR) and kept in-frame beta chains. CDR3 protein duplicates are merged, each entry listing the most common genes and DNA. In all, the sample holds about a million distinct CDR3 sequences, and roughly 29% of those were seen once. In total, the top ten clones hold roughly 30% of the sample. From cysteine to phenylalanine, the CDR3 is 15 amino acids long. CDR3 DNA is the only sequence kept; it has 45 bases, read in frame from the first base. V has 1 base trimmed and J has 2 bases trimmed; junction bases matching no gene number 6. From the germline V gene, CDR1 is SQVTM and CDR2 is ANQGSEA.

The data belong to a study of T-cell reconstitution after alpha-beta-depleted transplantation in children (dated by TCRdb to about 2016). For context, the study as a whole: Using TCR repertoire profiling, the study followed T-cell immune reconstitution in a quantitative way in children after TCRalphabeta/CD19-depleted allogeneic hematopoietic cell transplantation.

The sample's treatment or condition, from its label and the paper: allogeneic hematopoietic cell transplantation with graft depleted of TCRalphabeta T cells and CD19 B cells. TCRalphabeta/CD19-depleted allogeneic hematopoietic cell grafts were given to the transplant recipients, all of whom were children. Overall results and qualifications from the work: In some patients, the high TCRbeta diversity seen at day 60 was put down to recipient T cells and intrathymic progenitors that had survived conditioning. Hyperexpanded clone frequencies declined over subsequent months; after one year, T-cell counts and TCRbeta diversity were mostly attributed to newly produced T cells. About two months after transplant, the apparently early recovery of alphabetaT-cell counts reportedly depended on just several hundred clones that had expanded rapidly and came from non-depleted graft cells.

The TCR originated in a boy younger than two who had a stem cell transplant for SCID, so the T cells may come from the graft donor. The sequences come from PBMCs, mostly from graft donor cells, collected 360 days after TCRalphabeta/CD19-depleted stem cell transplant. The chain is assembled from TRBV29-1 and TRBJ2-7, and 9 junction bases match TRBD2. The DNA sequence is TGCAGCGTTGAAGCGGGTAGCGGGGGCCCCTACGAGCAGTACTTC. This is translated as CSVEAGSGGPYEQYF.